Below, 3 T cell receptor beta chains from the same sample are listed, as sequenced in a study of sequential checkpoint blockade in melanoma. Treatment of the sample: randomized to nivolumab then ipilimumab (arm A) or the reverse (arm B). Only in-frame clones appear in the TCRdb table, and some are missing; sequencing was by immunoSEQ multiplex PCR. The repertoire consists of approximately 12,000 clones, with about 61% occurring once and the leading ten covering about a fifth. The sequenced sample was CD8+ T cells sorted from blood (inferred from file names), obtained from a patient given nivolumab and ipilimumab in sequence. Receptors originate from a human donor with melanoma.

By share, this clone ranks as medium-sized (0.01 to 0.1%). The rearrangement joins TRBV6-1 to TRBJ2-3; 9 bases are a match to TRBD1. Germline CDR1 is MNHNS and CDR2 is SASEGT. The CDR3 runs 15 residues. Unmatched junction bases numbered 5, after V lost 3 bases and J lost 4 bases. The CDR3 DNA reads TGTGCCAGCAGTGATGGGGGACAGGGAGCAGATACGCAGTATTTT. This translates into CASSDGGQGADTQYF.

This clone was seen a handful of times. With a far larger clone one base away, a read error is the likely cause. The CDR3 region is CASSQFGGNQPQHF. Here the CDR3 DNA reads TGTGCCAGCAGCCAATTCGGTGGCAATCAGCCCCAGCATTTT. The gene calls are TRBV7-2 and TRBJ1-5; D is undetermined. Per germline, CDR1 SGHTA and CDR2 FQGNSA. The CDR3 sequence is 14 residues long. V was trimmed by 5 bases and J by 2 bases, leaving 10 bases between them.

The V and J genes are TRBV7-2 and TRBJ2-7; D remains unclear. The germline CDR1 and CDR2 sequences are SGHTA and FQGNSA. This CDR3 has 12 amino acids. The ends were cut back, 1 base at V and 5 bases at J, with 6 bases in the middle. The CDR3 loop is CASSLVFNEQYF. In DNA, the CDR3 is TGTGCCAGCAGCTTAGTTTTTAACGAGCAGTACTTC. Full variable domain (remainder filled in from reference TRBV7-2 and TRBJ2-7): GAGVSQSPSNKVTEKGKDVELRCDPISGHTALYWYRQSLGQGLEFLIYFQGNSAPDKSGLPSDRFSAERTGGSVSTLTIQRTQQEDSAVYLCASSLVFNEQYFGPGTRLTVT.